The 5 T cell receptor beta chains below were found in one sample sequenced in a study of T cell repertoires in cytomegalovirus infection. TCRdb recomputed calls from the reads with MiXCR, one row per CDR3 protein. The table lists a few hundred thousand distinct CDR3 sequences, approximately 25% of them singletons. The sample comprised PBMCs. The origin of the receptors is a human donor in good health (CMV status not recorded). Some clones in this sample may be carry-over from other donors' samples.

The DNA of the CDR3 is TGCAGCGTTGTACGGAACAACGCCAATGAGCAGTTCTTC. Protein: CSVVRNNANEQFF. The chain has TRBV29-1 and TRBJ2-1; D call uncertain. Germline lookup yields CDR1 SQVTM and CDR2 ANQGSEA. Trimming pared 4 bases from V and 6 bases from J, leaving 13 bases between. The CDR3 is 13 residues long.

For the CDR3, the DNA is TGTGCCAGCAGCTTATGGGGCGGGCTAGGGGGCGATGAGCAGTTCTTC. Amino acids: CASSLWGGLGGDEQFF. The chain links TRBV7-2 to TRBJ2-1; 7 nucleotides align to TRBD1. In germline, CDR1 is SGHTA, CDR2 FQGNSA. The length of the CDR3 is 16 residues. The V segment lost 2 bases and the J segment 8 bases; nucleotides outside the gene matches: 12.

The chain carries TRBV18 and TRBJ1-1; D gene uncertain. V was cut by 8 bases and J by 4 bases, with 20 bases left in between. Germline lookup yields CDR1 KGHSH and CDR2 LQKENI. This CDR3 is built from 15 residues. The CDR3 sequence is CASTDQRGWSTEAFF. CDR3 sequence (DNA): TGTGCCAGCACGGACCAAAGAGGGTGGAGCACTGAAGCTTTCTTT.

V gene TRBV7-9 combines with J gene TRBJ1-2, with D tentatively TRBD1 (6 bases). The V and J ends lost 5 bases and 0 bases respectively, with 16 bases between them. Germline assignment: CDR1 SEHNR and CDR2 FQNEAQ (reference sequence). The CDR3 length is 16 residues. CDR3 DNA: TGTGCCAGCAGCGGAGGGGGGACGGATGCTAACTATGGCTACACCTTC. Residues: CASSGGGTDANYGYTF.

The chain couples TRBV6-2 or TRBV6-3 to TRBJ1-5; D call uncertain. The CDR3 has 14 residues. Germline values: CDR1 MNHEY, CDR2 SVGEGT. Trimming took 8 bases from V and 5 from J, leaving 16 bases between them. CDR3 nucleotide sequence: TGTGCCAGCGGGGTAGTCTGGGCGGATCAGCCCCAGCATTTT. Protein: CASGVVWADQPQHF.